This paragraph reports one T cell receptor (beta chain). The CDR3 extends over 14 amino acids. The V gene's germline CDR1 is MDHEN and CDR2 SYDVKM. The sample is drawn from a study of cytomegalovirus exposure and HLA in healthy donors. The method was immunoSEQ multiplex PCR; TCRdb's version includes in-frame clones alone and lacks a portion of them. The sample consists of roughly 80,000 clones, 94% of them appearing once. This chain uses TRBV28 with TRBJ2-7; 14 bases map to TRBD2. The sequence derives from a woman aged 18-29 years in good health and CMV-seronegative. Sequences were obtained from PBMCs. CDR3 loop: CAHAGLAGGYEQYF. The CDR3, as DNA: TGTGCGCACGCAGGACTAGCGGGAGGTTACGAGCAGTACTTC.